Presented here are 15 T cell receptor beta chains from one specimen sequenced in a study of graft-versus-host responses after intestinal transplantation. The antigens these receptors bind are not known. Sequencing was performed with immunoSEQ multiplex PCR; in TCRdb, only in-frame clones are kept and a portion is missing. The sample yields more than 80,000 clones, roughly nine tenths seen once. The starting material was unstimulated CD4+ T cells sorted from spleen or lymph node cells, obtained before intestinal transplant. The receptors derive from a human donor who received an intestinal transplant.

The V call is TRBV27, the J call TRBJ1-6; D is unresolved. The germline CDR1 and CDR2 sequences are MNHEY and SMNVEV (reference sequence). CDR3 length: 15 amino acids. Between the trimmed V and J ends, which lost 5 bases and 0 bases, there was a span of 8 bases. For the CDR3, the DNA is TGTGCCAGCAGTCGAGAGGGCTCCTATAATTCACCCCTCCACTTT. It codes for CASSREGSYNSPLHF.

This sequence joins TRBV19 and TRBJ1-2; 7 bases are a match to TRBD1. CDR1 and CDR2 (germline): LNHDA, SQIVND (reference sequence). This CDR3 spans 15 amino acids. V trimming: 5 bases; J trimming: 2 bases; junction bases outside the gene matches: 8. The DNA of the CDR3 is TGTGCCAGTAGTGCCGCTCGGGACAGAAACTATGGCTACACCTTC. It yields the protein CASSAARDRNYGYTF.

This chain joins TRBV28 and TRBJ1-1; TRBD1 might be the D (6 bases). Trimming shortened V by 11 bases and J by 10 bases, and 20 bases separated the two germline ends. The CDR3 is made up of 12 amino acids. Germline CDR1 MDHEN, CDR2 SYDVKM. Written as DNA, the CDR3 is TGTGCCGGAACGGGCCCAACAGGGTCAGCTTTCTTT. This encodes CAGTGPTGSAFF.

This clone was picked up one time. This sequence joins TRBV9 and TRBJ2-2, with 10 positions matching TRBD1. V shed 3 bases, J shed 3 bases, and the junction held 2 bases outside the gene matches. In germline, CDR1 is SGDLS, CDR2 YYNGEE. The length of the CDR3 is 15 residues. CDR3 loop: CASSGGQGDTGELFF. CDR3 bases: TGTGCCAGCAGCGGAGGACAGGGGGACACCGGGGAGCTGTTTTTT. Together with reference TRBV9 and TRBJ2-2, the CDR3 gives the full variable domain: DSGVTQTPKHLITATGQRVTLRCSPRSGDLSVYWYQQSLDQGLQFLIQYYNGEERAKGNILERFSAQQFPDLHSELNLSSLELGDSALYFCASSGGQGDTGELFFGEGSRLTVL.

The table lists this clone with a count of one. This rearrangement joins TRBV18 to TRBJ2-3; 8 bases fit TRBD1. The CDR3 extends over 16 amino acids. V shed 1 base, J shed 2 bases, and the junction held 5 bases outside the gene matches. CDR1 is KGHSH and CDR2 is LQKENI in the germline V gene. CDR3 protein: CASSPLGRGLTDTQYF. The DNA for the CDR3 is TGTGCCAGCTCACCACTTGGCAGGGGGCTCACAGATACGCAGTATTTT.

This chain links TRBV19 with TRBJ1-6; 7 bases are shared with TRBD1. There are 15 residues in the CDR3. CDR1 and CDR2 (germline): LNHDA, SQIVND (reference sequence). V lost 8 bases to trimming and J lost 10 bases; unmatched junction nucleotides: 14. CDR3 coding DNA: TGTGCCAGTCAGACGCTCACAGGGGTCAGGTCACCCCTCCACTTT. Amino acids: CASQTLTGVRSPLHF.

This clone was observed once. The rearrangement joins TRBV28 to TRBJ1-3, with TRBD1 matching 8 bases. The germline CDR1 and CDR2 sequences are MDHEN and SYDVKM. The CDR3 is 17 residues long. V trimming: 6 bases; J trimming: 7 bases; junction bases outside the gene matches: 17. The CDR3 spells CASSTWSGTGLVNTIYF. CDR3 in DNA: TGTGCCAGCAGCACCTGGAGCGGGACAGGTCTTGTGAACACCATATATTTT.

The chain couples TRBV9 to TRBJ2-5, with D perhaps TRBD1 (5 bases). Trimming cost V 0 bases and J 0 bases, with 6 bases left between them. Germline CDR1 reads SGDLS; CDR2 reads YYNGEE. The CDR3 totals 14 residues. CDR3 region: CASSVGGYQETQYF. The CDR3, as DNA: TGTGCCAGCAGCGTAGGGGGCTACCAAGAGACCCAGTACTTC.

J is TRBJ1-6 and V is TRBV6-1; TRBD1 matches at 7 bases. The length of the CDR3 is 15 residues. The trim removed 6 bases at V and 7 bases at J, leaving 9 bases unmatched. CDR1 and CDR2 from the germline V gene are MNHNS and SASEGT. The CDR3, as DNA: TGTGCCAGCAGCCGGTCGGGGACAGTGAATTCACCCCTCCACTTT. Translated: CASSRSGTVNSPLHF.

This clone appeared a few times. The genes are TRBV5-4 and TRBJ2-1; no firm D call. Germline CDR1 reads SGHNT; CDR2 reads YYREEE (reference sequence). Trimming shortened V by 4 bases and J by 2 bases, and 7 bases separated the two germline ends. CDR3 size: 13 residues. CDR3 nucleotide sequence: TGTGCCAGCAGCCCCGGTACCTACAATGAGCAGTTCTTC. Protein product: CASSPGTYNEQFF.

This clone is a singleton in its sample. The chain uses TRBV9 and TRBJ2-3; D unresolved. Trimming stripped 0 bases from V and 3 bases from J, with 8 bases between. This CDR3 is 14 amino acids long. Germline CDR1 SGDLS, CDR2 YYNGEE. The chain's CDR3 is CASSVASRTDTQYF. DNA of the CDR3: TGTGCCAGCAGCGTAGCTAGTAGGACAGATACGCAGTATTTT.

The chain combines TRBV7-2 with TRBJ2-3; no reliable D call. Trimming removed 4 bases at V and 2 bases at J, with 10 bases between. The CDR3 extends over 14 amino acids. Germline CDR1 reads SGHTA; CDR2 reads FQGNSA. The CDR3 DNA follows: TGTGCCAGCAGCTCGCCCCCAGTCACAGATACGCAGTATTTT. Encoded protein: CASSSPPVTDTQYF.

This clone has only a few counts. The chain carries TRBV29-1 and TRBJ2-3; TRBD2 matches at 8 bases. Looked up from germline, CDR1 is SQVTM and CDR2 is ANQGSEA. The CDR3 is 15 residues long. With 5 bases clipped from V and 2 bases from J, the junction kept 9 bases outside the gene matches. The CDR3 spells CSVKFSGATTDTQYF. The CDR3 nucleotides are TGCAGCGTTAAGTTTAGCGGGGCGACCACAGATACGCAGTATTTT.

The rearrangement uses TRBV28 and TRBJ2-1, with a weak D call TRBD2 (5 bases). The CDR3 covers 18 residues. Germline CDR1 is MDHEN and CDR2 is SYDVKM. V was pared by 4 bases and J by 2 bases, with 21 bases between. The CDR3 DNA reads as TGTGCCAGCAGTTCTGTACCCGCTCTAGCCCCTACCTACAATGAGCAGTTCTTC. Its protein is CASSSVPALAPTYNEQFF.

This clone was seen more than once but under ten times. The gene calls are TRBV29-1 and TRBJ1-2; TRBD1 aligns across 10 bases. The germline V gene encodes CDR1 SQVTM and CDR2 ANQGSEA. V gave up 7 bases and J gave up 9 bases; unmatched junction bases: 5. The CDR3 loop spans 11 amino acids. The CDR3 is CSAGTGERYTF. CDR3 sequence (DNA): TGCAGCGCGGGGACAGGGGAGCGCTACACCTTC.